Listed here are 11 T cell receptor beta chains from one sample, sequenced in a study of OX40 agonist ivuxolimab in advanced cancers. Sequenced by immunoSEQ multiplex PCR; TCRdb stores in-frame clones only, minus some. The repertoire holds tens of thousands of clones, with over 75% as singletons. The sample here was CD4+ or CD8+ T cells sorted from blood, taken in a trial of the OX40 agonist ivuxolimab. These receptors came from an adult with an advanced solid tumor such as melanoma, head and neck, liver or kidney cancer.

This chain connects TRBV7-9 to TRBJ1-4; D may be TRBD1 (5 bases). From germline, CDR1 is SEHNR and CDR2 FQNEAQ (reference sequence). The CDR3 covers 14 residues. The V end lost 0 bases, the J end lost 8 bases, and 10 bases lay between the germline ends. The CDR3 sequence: CASSLAGDGEKLFF. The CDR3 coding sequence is TGTGCCAGCAGCTTAGCAGGGGATGGAGAAAAACTGTTTTTT.

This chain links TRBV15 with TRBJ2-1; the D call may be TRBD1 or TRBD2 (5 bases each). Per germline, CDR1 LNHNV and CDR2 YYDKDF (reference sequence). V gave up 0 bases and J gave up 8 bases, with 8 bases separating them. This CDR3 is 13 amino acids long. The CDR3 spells CATSRDLGDEQFF. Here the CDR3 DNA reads TGTGCCACCAGCAGAGATCTGGGGGATGAGCAGTTCTTC.

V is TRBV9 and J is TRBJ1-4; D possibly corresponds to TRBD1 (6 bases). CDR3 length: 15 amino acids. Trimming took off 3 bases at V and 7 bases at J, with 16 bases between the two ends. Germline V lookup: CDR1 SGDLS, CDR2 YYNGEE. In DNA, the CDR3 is TGTGCCAGCAGCGCCCTGGAGGGGGGCCCTGAAAAACTGTTTTTT. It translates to CASSALEGGPEKLFF.

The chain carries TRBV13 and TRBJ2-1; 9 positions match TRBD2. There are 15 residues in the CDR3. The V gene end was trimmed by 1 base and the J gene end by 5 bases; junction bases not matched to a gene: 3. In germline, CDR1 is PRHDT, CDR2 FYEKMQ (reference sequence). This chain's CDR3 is CASSLELAGDNEQFF. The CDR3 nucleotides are TGTGCCAGCAGCTTAGAACTAGCGGGTGACAATGAGCAGTTCTTC. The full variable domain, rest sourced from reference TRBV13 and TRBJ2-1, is AAGVIQSPRHLIKEKRETATLKCYPIPRHDTVYWYQQGPGQDPQFLISFYEKMQSDKGSIPDRFSAQQFSDYHSELNMSSLELGDSALYFCASSLELAGDNEQFFGPGTRLTVL.

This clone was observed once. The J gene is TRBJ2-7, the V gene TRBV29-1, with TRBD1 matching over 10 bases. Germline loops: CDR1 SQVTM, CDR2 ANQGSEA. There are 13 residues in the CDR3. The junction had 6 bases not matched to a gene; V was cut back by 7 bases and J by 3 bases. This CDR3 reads CSGLGQGRYEQYF. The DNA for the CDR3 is TGCAGCGGACTGGGACAGGGGCGCTACGAGCAGTACTTC.

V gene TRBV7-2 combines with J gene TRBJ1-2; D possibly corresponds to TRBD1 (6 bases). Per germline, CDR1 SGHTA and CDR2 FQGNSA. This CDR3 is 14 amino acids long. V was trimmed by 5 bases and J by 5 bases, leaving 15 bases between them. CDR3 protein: CASSPPGTSYGYTF. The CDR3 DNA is TGTGCCAGCAGCCCGCCCGGGACATCGTATGGCTACACCTTC.

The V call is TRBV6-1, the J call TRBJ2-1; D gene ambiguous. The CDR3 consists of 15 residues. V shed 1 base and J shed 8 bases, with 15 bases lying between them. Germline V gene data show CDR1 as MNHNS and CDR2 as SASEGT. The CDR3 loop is CASSEVAYRADEQFF. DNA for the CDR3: TGTGCCAGCAGTGAAGTTGCCTACCGGGCCGATGAGCAGTTCTTC.

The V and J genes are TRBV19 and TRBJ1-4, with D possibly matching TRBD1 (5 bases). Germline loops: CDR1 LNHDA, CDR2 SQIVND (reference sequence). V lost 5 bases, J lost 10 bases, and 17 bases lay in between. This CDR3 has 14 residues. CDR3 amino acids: CASSQEEGSRKLFF. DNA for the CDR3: TGTGCCAGTAGTCAGGAGGAGGGGTCGAGAAAACTGTTTTTT.

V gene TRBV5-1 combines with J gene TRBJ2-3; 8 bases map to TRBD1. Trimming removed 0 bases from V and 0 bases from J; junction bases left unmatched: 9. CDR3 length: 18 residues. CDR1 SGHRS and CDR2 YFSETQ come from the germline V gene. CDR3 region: CASSLVGGQEDSTDTQYF. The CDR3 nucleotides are TGCGCCAGCAGCTTGGTGGGGGGACAGGAGGACAGCACAGATACGCAGTATTTT.

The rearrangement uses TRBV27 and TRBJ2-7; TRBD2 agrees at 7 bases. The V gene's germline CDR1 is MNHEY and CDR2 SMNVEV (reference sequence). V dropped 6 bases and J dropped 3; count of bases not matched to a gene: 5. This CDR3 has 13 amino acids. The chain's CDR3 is CASRPSGGYEQYF. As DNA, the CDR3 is TGTGCCAGCAGGCCGTCGGGGGGCTACGAGCAGTACTTC.

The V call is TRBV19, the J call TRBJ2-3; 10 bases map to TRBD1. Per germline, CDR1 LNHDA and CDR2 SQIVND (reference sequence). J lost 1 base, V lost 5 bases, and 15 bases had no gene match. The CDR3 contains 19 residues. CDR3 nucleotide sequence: TGTGCCAGTAGTTACCGACCCGGGACAGGGGTCGGTGGCACAGATACGCAGTATTTT. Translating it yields CASSYRPGTGVGGTDTQYF.